The 8 T cell receptor beta chains given below trace back to one sample, sequenced in a study of response to subunit inactivated influenza vaccine. TCRdb re-called the RT-PCR reads with MiXCR, one entry per CDR3 protein. This table has hundreds of thousands of distinct CDR3 sequences, around 11% appearing once. The sample also formed part of further work on T cells expressing NK-cell markers. Turning to that study: TCR beta libraries carry UMIs added by 5'RACE template switching.

This material consisted of PBMCs from blood, taken on the day of vaccination. The source of these receptors is a man aged 50 to 60 who received an inactivated influenza vaccine.

This clonotype was detected a few times. The rearrangement uses TRBV29-1 and TRBJ2-7, with TRBD2 matching 7 bases. This CDR3 is 13 amino acids long. Germline values: CDR1 SQVTM, CDR2 ANQGSEA. V was pared by 7 bases and J by 2 bases, with 8 bases of the junction left unmatched. Here the CDR3 DNA reads TGCAGCGGGAGAGAGGGAGGGACCTACGAGCAGTACTTC. Protein: CSGREGGTYEQYF.

The chain recombines TRBV12-3 or TRBV12-4 with TRBJ2-1; D remains unclear. The CDR3 loop spans 16 amino acids. V was trimmed by 6 bases and J by 7 bases, leaving 22 bases between them. In DNA, the CDR3 is TGTGCCAGCAGCCCCCTATCGGGTGGTATTTTGAATGAGCAGTTCTTC. This translates into CASSPLSGGILNEQFF.

The chain has TRBV24-1 and TRBJ1-1; no definite D call. The V end was cut by 7 bases, the J end by 1 base, with 3 bases between. This CDR3 is 11 amino acids long. CDR1 is KGHDR, CDR2 SFDVKD, per germline. CDR3 DNA: TGTGCCACCAGAAAGAACACTGAAGCTTTCTTT. It translates to CATRKNTEAFF.

This clonotype was detected a few times. The rearrangement uses TRBV29-1 and TRBJ1-1, with a weak D call TRBD1 (5 bases). Trimming left V 1 base short and J 1 base short, with 19 bases between. The CDR3 spans 17 residues. Germline V gene sequence: CDR1 SQVTM, CDR2 ANQGSEA. The DNA for the CDR3 is TGCAGCGTTGAAGTTCCCCAGGGAGTTCGAGCGAACACTGAAGCTTTCTTT. The encoded protein is CSVEVPQGVRANTEAFF.

The rearrangement links TRBV28 to TRBJ2-5, with 7 bases fitting TRBD2. Germline V gene data show CDR1 as MDHEN and CDR2 as SYDVKM. CDR3 size: 14 residues. The V gene end was trimmed by 5 bases and the J gene end by 5 bases; junction bases not matched to a gene: 8. The CDR3 DNA follows: TGTGCCAGCAGTCGCCTTCGCGGGAGTGAGACCCAGTACTTC. It translates to CASSRLRGSETQYF.

The rearrangement links TRBV20-1 to TRBJ1-5; D perhaps matches TRBD1 (6 bases). The germline V and J ends were trimmed by 1 base and 7 bases, with 20 bases remaining between them. This CDR3 is built from 16 residues. The germline CDR1 and CDR2 sequences are DFQATT and SNEGSKA (reference sequence). The CDR3 DNA reads as TGCAGTGCTAGAGCCTTCCGTGGGGGGGGCGAACAGCCCCAGCATTTT. Translation: CSARAFRGGGEQPQHF.

The chain is built from TRBV12-3 or TRBV12-4 and TRBJ1-2; 9 bases match TRBD1. The V gene end was trimmed by 5 bases and the J gene end by 3 bases; junction bases not matched to a gene: 7. The CDR3 has 15 amino acids. The CDR3 sequence: CASSQTGTGYYGYTF. CDR3 sequence (DNA): TGTGCCAGCAGTCAAACCGGGACAGGGTACTATGGCTACACCTTC.

This rearrangement joins TRBV5-8 to TRBJ2-5, with D maybe TRBD2 (5 bases). V was clipped by 0 bases and J by 2 bases, with 17 bases between them. Per the germline V gene, CDR1 is SGHTS and CDR2 is YDEGEE. The CDR3 is 17 amino acids. Here the CDR3 DNA reads TGTGCCAGCAGCTTGGTAGTTGGAGGATTGGGACAAGAGACCCAGTACTTC. Protein product: CASSLVVGGLGQETQYF.